The 27 T cell receptor beta chains reported below all come from one sample, sequenced in a study of siplizumab effects on memory and regulatory T cells. Sequenced by immunoSEQ multiplex PCR; TCRdb stores in-frame clones only, minus some. The table has 110,000 or so clones, 90% to 95% seen once. The specimen sequenced was non-Treg CD4+ T cells sorted from blood. These receptors were collected from a human donor in good health.

The chain combines TRBV2 with TRBJ2-6; 7 nucleotides align to TRBD1. In germline, CDR1 is SNHLY, CDR2 FYNNEI. This CDR3 has 16 amino acids. The trim removed 11 bases at V and 4 bases at J, leaving 14 bases unmatched. CDR3 region: CAGTGTALVGANVLTF. The CDR3 DNA sequence: TGTGCCGGTACCGGGACAGCCCTAGTCGGGGCCAACGTCCTGACTTTC.

The gene calls are TRBV7-3 and TRBJ1-4; D is undetermined. Germline values: CDR1 SGHTA, CDR2 FQGTGA. V dropped 1 base and J dropped 0 bases, with 18 bases sitting between them. This CDR3 has 19 amino acids. CDR3 nucleotides: TGTGCCAGCAGCTTAATTCTACCGAACCGGGCTACAACTAATGAAAAACTGTTTTTT. Its protein product is CASSLILPNRATTNEKLFF.

The chain joins TRBV4-1 to TRBJ1-1; no reliable D call. This CDR3 is built from 12 residues. In germline, CDR1 is MGHRA, CDR2 YSYEKL. V was clipped by 4 bases and J by 6 bases, with 9 bases between them. The CDR3 region has the DNA TGCGCCAGCAGCCGACCAGGCGCTGAAGCTTTCTTT. Translating gives CASSRPGAEAFF.

V and J are TRBV11-2 and TRBJ1-2; perhaps TRBD1 as D (5 bases). The germline V gene has CDR1 SGHAT and CDR2 FQNNGV. The CDR3 sequence is 13 residues long. Trimming removed 5 bases at V and 2 bases at J, with 9 bases between. In DNA form, the CDR3 reads TGTGCCAGCAGCACCCGACAGAACTATGGCTACACCTTC. Translating gives CASSTRQNYGYTF.

The chain recombines TRBV10-3 with TRBJ1-5; D unresolved. The CDR3 totals 11 residues. From germline, CDR1 is ENHRY and CDR2 SYGVKD. The V end lost 8 bases, the J end lost 7 bases, and 9 bases lay between the germline ends. CDR3 residues: CAIPRVQPQHF. The CDR3, as DNA: TGTGCCATCCCAAGGGTACAGCCCCAGCATTTT.

V is TRBV10-1 and J is TRBJ1-3, with D possibly being TRBD1 (6 bases). Germline CDR1 is WNHNN and CDR2 is SYGVQD (reference sequence). V shed 0 bases and J shed 0 bases, with 15 bases lying between them. There are 18 residues in the CDR3. This chain's CDR3 is CASSESREGGHSGNTIYF. In nucleotides, the CDR3 is TGCGCCAGCAGTGAGTCTAGGGAGGGGGGCCACTCTGGAAACACCATATATTTT.

The genes are TRBV28 and TRBJ1-2; TRBD1 matches at 7 bases. This CDR3 has 14 residues. Germline-derived CDR1 and CDR2 are MDHEN and SYDVKM. Trimming took 6 bases from V and 5 from J; bases not matched to a gene: 9. The CDR3 loop reads CASSRTGTDYGYTF. The DNA of the CDR3 is TGTGCCAGCAGCCGGACCGGGACAGATTATGGCTACACCTTC.

V and J are TRBV6-5 and TRBJ2-7, with D unresolved. Germline values: CDR1 MNHEY, CDR2 SVGAGI. The CDR3 extends over 15 amino acids. V lost 0 bases to trimming and J lost 0 bases, with 9 bases between them. CDR3 nucleotide sequence: TGTGCCAGCAGTTACTCGGGTCTCGCCTCCTACGAGCAGTACTTC. The encoded protein is CASSYSGLASYEQYF.

J is TRBJ1-6 and V is TRBV16; maybe TRBD1 (6 bases). Trimming shortened V by 0 bases and J by 0 bases, and 9 bases separated the two germline ends. CDR1 KGHSY and CDR2 FQNENV come from the germline V gene. The CDR3 length is 17 residues. The CDR3 DNA reads as TGTGCCAGCAGCCAATCAAGGGGGGTCTCCTATAATTCACCCCTCCACTTT. This encodes CASSQSRGVSYNSPLHF.

This chain links TRBV7-9 with TRBJ2-1; possible D gene TRBD1, 6 bases. CDR3 size: 15 residues. Trimming took 5 bases from V and 3 from J, leaving 14 bases between them. Germline lookup yields CDR1 SEHNR and CDR2 FQNEAQ (reference sequence). Here the CDR3 reads CASSPPRDNYNEQFF. The CDR3 DNA reads as TGTGCCAGCAGCCCCCCCCGGGACAACTACAATGAGCAGTTCTTC.

The genes are TRBV7-9 and TRBJ1-2; tentative D call: TRBD1 (6 bases). The V and J ends lost 5 bases and 4 bases respectively, with 11 bases between them. This CDR3 has 13 amino acids. Germline V gene sequence: CDR1 SEHNR, CDR2 FQNEAQ (reference sequence). Here the CDR3 DNA reads TGTGCCAGCAGCCGACAGGTTGGCTATGGCTACACCTTC. Protein: CASSRQVGYGYTF.

This clone was recorded only once. The gene calls are TRBV28 and TRBJ1-6; 8 nucleotides align to TRBD1. The CDR3 loop spans 15 amino acids. The V segment lost 5 bases and the J segment 5 bases; nucleotides outside the gene matches: 5. Germline V lookup: CDR1 MDHEN, CDR2 SYDVKM. The CDR3 region is CASSRQGKNNSPLHF. The CDR3, as DNA: TGTGCCAGCAGTCGACAGGGGAAGAATAATTCACCCCTCCACTTT.

CDR3 loop: CASSSRESSYNSPLHF. Written as DNA, the CDR3 is TGTGCCAGCAGTTCTAGGGAGAGCTCCTATAATTCACCCCTCCACTTT. The chain employs TRBV6-5 and TRBJ1-6; D call uncertain. V was trimmed by 4 bases and J by 0 bases, leaving 10 bases between them. The germline V gene has CDR1 MNHEY and CDR2 SVGAGI. This CDR3 is built from 16 residues.

The chain employs TRBV6-5 and TRBJ2-7; 7 positions agree with TRBD2. Germline-derived CDR1 and CDR2 are MNHEY and SVGAGI. Trimming cost V 2 bases and J 3 bases; bases outside gene matches: 4. CDR3 size: 14 residues. CDR3 sequence reads: CASSYGRGYYEQYF. DNA of the CDR3: TGTGCCAGCAGTTACGGGAGGGGCTACTACGAGCAGTACTTC.

The chain employs TRBV2 and TRBJ2-5; TRBD2 agrees at 10 bases. This CDR3 region has 14 residues. Germline assignment: CDR1 SNHLY and CDR2 FYNNEI. Trimming cost V 5 bases and J 2 bases; bases outside gene matches: 2. DNA for the CDR3: TGTGCCAGCAGTCCGGGACTAGCGCAAGAGACCCAGTACTTC. Protein sequence: CASSPGLAQETQYF.

The gene calls are TRBV7-9 and TRBJ2-7; 11 bases line up with TRBD1. The J segment lost 3 bases and the V segment lost 4 bases, leaving 2 bases of the junction unmatched. CDR3 size: 14 residues. Per germline, CDR1 SEHNR and CDR2 FQNEAQ (reference sequence). The CDR3 loop reads CASSSGTGGYEQYF. The CDR3 DNA follows: TGTGCCAGCAGCTCAGGGACAGGGGGCTACGAGCAGTACTTC.

The V and J genes are TRBV5-6 and TRBJ1-1; no firm D call. The V end lost 1 base, the J end lost 1 base, and 2 bases lay between the germline ends. From germline, CDR1 is SGHDT and CDR2 YYEEEE. This CDR3 is built from 12 residues. The CDR3 region is CASSLQNTEAFF. DNA for the CDR3: TGTGCCAGCAGCTTGCAGAACACTGAAGCTTTCTTT.

The chain recombines TRBV30 with TRBJ2-3, with TRBD2 matching over 7 bases. This CDR3 comprises 13 residues. CDR1 and CDR2 (germline): GTSNPN, SVGIG (reference sequence). V gave up 2 bases and J gave up 3 bases; unmatched junction bases: 2. CDR3 DNA: TGTGCCTGGAGTCCCGGGGGGACAGATACGCAGTATTTT. This translates into CAWSPGGTDTQYF.

This sequence joins TRBV18 and TRBJ1-5; D remains ambiguous. The CDR3 has 14 amino acids. V was shortened by 5 bases and J by 6 bases, with 14 bases between the two germline ends. Germline lookup yields CDR1 KGHSH and CDR2 LQKENI. Written as DNA, the CDR3 is TGTGCCAGCTCAAACACGGGTGAAGGTCAGCCCCAGCATTTT. Its protein is CASSNTGEGQPQHF. Combining the CDR3 with reference TRBV18 and TRBJ1-5 gives the whole variable domain NAGVMQNPRHLVRRRGQEARLRCSPMKGHSHVYWYRQLPEEGLKFMVYLQKENIIDESGMPKERFSAEFPKEGPSILRIQQVVRGDSAAYFCASSNTGEGQPQHFGDGTRLSIL.

This chain joins TRBV2 and TRBJ1-5; D call uncertain. V was pared by 6 bases and J by 0 bases, with 9 bases between. Germline V gene data show CDR1 as SNHLY and CDR2 as FYNNEI. The CDR3 consists of 14 residues. This CDR3 is CASSQVFSNQPQHF. CDR3 coding DNA: TGTGCCAGCAGCCAGGTCTTTAGCAATCAGCCCCAGCATTTT.

This chain links TRBV9 with TRBJ2-1, with unresolved D. This CDR3 spans 14 amino acids. Trimming left V 0 bases short and J 6 bases short, with 10 bases between. Germline-derived CDR1 and CDR2 are SGDLS and YYNGEE. DNA of the CDR3: TGTGCCAGCAGCGTAGGAAGCACCCTCAATGAGCAGTTCTTC. This sequence encodes CASSVGSTLNEQFF.

This chain links TRBV19 with TRBJ2-5; perhaps TRBD1 as D (6 bases). Germline CDR1 LNHDA, CDR2 SQIVND (reference sequence). V lost 4 bases and J lost 1, with 10 bases in between. This CDR3 region has 14 residues. The CDR3 bases are TGTGCCAGTAGTAAGCTGGGGGCCCAAGAGACCCAGTACTTC. Its protein is CASSKLGAQETQYF.

The gene calls are TRBV18 and TRBJ2-6; D tentatively reads TRBD1 or TRBD2 (5 bases each). From germline, CDR1 is KGHSH and CDR2 LQKENI. Trimming pared 4 bases from V and 2 bases from J, leaving 9 bases between. CDR3 length equals 15 residues. DNA for the CDR3: TGTGCCAGCTCACTTCAGGGAGCTGGGGCCAACGTCCTGACTTTC. Translating it yields CASSLQGAGANVLTF.

This clone was seen a single time. The genes are TRBV7-3 and TRBJ2-2; D perhaps matches TRBD2 (6 bases). This CDR3 has 16 residues. V was pared by 0 bases and J by 1 base, with 9 bases between. Germline V gives CDR1 SGHTA, CDR2 FQGTGA. The chain's CDR3 is CASSLTPSVNTGELFF. The CDR3 nucleotides read TGTGCCAGCAGCTTAACGCCTAGCGTGAACACCGGGGAGCTGTTTTTT.

J is TRBJ2-3 and V is TRBV4-3, with D perhaps matching TRBD1 or TRBD2 (6 bases each). V gave up 0 bases and J gave up 2 bases, with 18 bases separating them. Germline CDR1 and CDR2: LGHNA and YSLEER. CDR3 length: 18 amino acids. CDR3 DNA sequence: TGCGCCAGCAGCCAAGATCCGGGGGCAGGGTTTCTCACAGATACGCAGTATTTT. Its translation is CASSQDPGAGFLTDTQYF.

The CDR3 protein is CASSYLGQGADTQYF. The CDR3 nucleotides are TGTGCCAGCAGTTATCTGGGGCAGGGTGCAGATACGCAGTATTTT. This rearrangement joins TRBV2 to TRBJ2-3; possibly TRBD1 for D (5 bases). Germline CDR1 reads SNHLY; CDR2 reads FYNNEI. Trimming removed 5 bases from V and 4 bases from J, with 16 bases in between. The CDR3 runs 15 residues.

This chain joins TRBV6-6 and TRBJ2-7; maybe TRBD1 (6 bases). Between the trimmed V and J ends, which lost 6 bases and 7 bases, there was a span of 16 bases. The CDR3 runs to 13 residues. Germline assignment: CDR1 MNHNY and CDR2 SVGAGI (reference sequence). The CDR3 loop is CASSGQSSLEQYF. CDR3 DNA: TGTGCCAGCAGCGGACAGTCAAGCTTAGAGCAGTACTTC.